This TCR beta chain was recorded in a study of T cells in Graves' hyperthyroidism and ophthalmopathy. Study-wide points: Most expanded thyroid clonotypes above 0.001 also appeared in blood. The model anticipated ophthalmopathy a median around six months pre-onset.

This CDR3 has 14 residues. The germline V gene encodes CDR1 KGHDR and CDR2 SFDVKD. Trimming removed 1 base from V and 4 bases from J, with 8 bases in between. The TCR beta CDR3 regions underwent amplification using RNA transcripts as the source. Primed by the HTBI set, a first-round RT-PCR was run on the TCR CDR3. TCRdb re-analysed the multiplex PCR reads in MiXCR, keeping a single row per CDR3 protein. The data show 500,000 to 750,000 distinct CDR3 sequences, around 14% seen once. A remark on this clonotype: Antigen: not known.

J is TRBJ2-3 and V is TRBV24-1, with a possible D match to TRBD1 (6 bases). The source material was blood. The sequence was obtained from a woman in her twenties or thirties with Graves' hyperthyroidism. CDR3 residues: CATSDFPGADTQYF. CDR3 DNA: TGTGCCACCAGTGATTTTCCAGGGGCAGATACGCAGTATTTT.